These 32 T cell receptor beta chains were sequenced from one sample in a study of regulatory T cells in long-lasting Graves disease. The time point was: newly diagnosed GD, antithyroid drugs for less than 3 months. From RNA extracted from PBMCs, the TCR library was made. The authors built TCR beta libraries using iRepertoire HTBI primers and Arm-PCR of CDR3 regions. TCRdb re-analysed the multiplex PCR reads in MiXCR, keeping a single row per CDR3 protein. The table includes about 520,000 distinct CDR3 sequences, approximately 12% detected once. The sample also formed part of further work on T cells in Graves' hyperthyroidism and ophthalmopathy.

Sequencing used peripheral blood mononuclear cells (PBMCs), obtained at new diagnosis, from a patient treated with antithyroid drugs. These receptors were taken from a woman younger than 45 with Graves disease.

This clonotype was counted ten times or more. The chain combines TRBV30 with TRBJ1-3, with 7 bases lining up with TRBD1. V trimming: 3 bases; J trimming: 0 bases; junction bases outside the gene matches: 8. The length of the CDR3 is 16 residues. The germline V gene encodes CDR1 GTSNPN and CDR2 SVGIG (reference sequence). The CDR3 here is CAWSAPGQVSGNTIYF. The CDR3 bases are TGTGCCTGGAGCGCCCCCGGACAGGTCTCTGGAAACACCATATATTTT.

This clonotype has only a few counts. The chain has TRBV25-1 and TRBJ2-1; possibly TRBD1 for D (6 bases). The germline V and J ends were trimmed by 3 bases and 2 bases, with 14 bases remaining between them. The germline V gene encodes CDR1 MGHDK and CDR2 SYGVNS. The CDR3 runs to 16 residues. For the CDR3, the DNA is TGTGCCAGCAGTGAGGGGGCGCCTCACCCCTACAATGAGCAGTTCTTC. It is translated as CASSEGAPHPYNEQFF.

This clonotype was recorded many times. J is TRBJ2-5 and V is TRBV4-1, with D maybe TRBD2 (6 bases). The CDR3 spans 16 residues. With 2 bases removed from V and 4 bases from J, the gap between germline ends came to 17 bases. CDR1 is MGHRA and CDR2 is YSYEKL in the germline V gene. The CDR3 protein is CASSQFDRGIPETQYF. The CDR3 bases are TGCGCCAGCAGCCAATTTGACCGGGGGATCCCAGAGACCCAGTACTTC.

This clonotype was recorded a few times. The V and J genes are TRBV19 and TRBJ1-5, with D unclear. The length of the CDR3 is 15 residues. V gave up 4 bases and J gave up 0 bases, with 10 bases separating them. Germline loops: CDR1 LNHDA, CDR2 SQIVND (reference sequence). This CDR3 is CASSTQPYSNQPQHF. CDR3 DNA sequence: TGTGCCAGTAGTACCCAGCCTTATAGCAATCAGCCCCAGCATTTT.

The CDR3 DNA sequence: TGTGCCAGCAGTGAAAAAGGGTGGAGGTCCTACGAGCAGTACTTC. The encoded protein is CASSEKGWRSYEQYF. The chain is built from TRBV6-1 and TRBJ2-7; possible D gene TRBD2, 5 bases. CDR1 is MNHNS and CDR2 is SASEGT in the germline V gene. Deletions cut 2 bases from V and 1 base from J, with 12 bases between. The CDR3 spans 15 residues.

This clonotype was detected only a few times. V is TRBV29-1 and J is TRBJ1-2; D gene unclear. Germline values: CDR1 SQVTM, CDR2 ANQGSEA. This CDR3 is 12 amino acids long. Trimming removed 3 bases at V and 3 bases at J, with 8 bases between. CDR3 protein: CSVDIGYYGYTF. The CDR3 nucleotides read TGCAGCGTTGACATAGGGTACTATGGCTACACCTTC. Drawing the rest from reference TRBV29-1 and TRBJ1-2, the complete variable domain is SAVISQKPSRDICQRGTSLTIQCQVDSQVTMMFWYRQQPGQSLTLIATANQGSEATYESGFVIDKFPISRPNLTFSTLTVSNMSPEDSSIYLCSVDIGYYGYTFGSGTRLTVV.

With respect to this clonotype: This may arise from a read error, as a much more abundant clone is one base away. The rearrangement uses TRBV6-5 and TRBJ2-3, with TRBD2 identical over 7 bases. There are 15 residues in the CDR3. Germline V gene data show CDR1 as MNHEY and CDR2 as SVGAGI. The V and J ends lost 4 bases and 3 bases, in that order; junction bases with no gene match: 7. The CDR3, as DNA: TGTGCCAGCAGTTGGTGGGAGGGCCGGACAGATACGCAGTATTTT. Protein product: CASSWWEGRTDTQYF.

In this sample, this clonotype turned up many times. The CDR3 is CASSFDRSSGLPTDTQYF. CDR3 bases: TGTGCCAGCAGTTTTGACAGATCTAGCGGGCTTCCCACAGATACGCAGTATTTT. This sequence joins TRBV28 and TRBJ2-3; 8 bases are shared with TRBD2. Germline CDR1 MDHEN, CDR2 SYDVKM. The ends lost 3 bases at V and 2 bases at J; junction bases unmatched: 13. The CDR3 runs 18 residues.

This clonotype was found many times. This chain uses TRBV20-1 with TRBJ2-1, with 10 nucleotides matching TRBD2. The length of the CDR3 is 17 residues. Trimming took 6 bases from V and 3 from J; bases not matched to a gene: 14. Germline CDR1 DFQATT, CDR2 SNEGSKA (reference sequence). The CDR3 DNA reads as TGCAGTGCCCTCCCCTTAGCGGGAGGCTCCGGCTACAATGAGCAGTTCTTC. This translates into CSALPLAGGSGYNEQFF.

This clonotype was counted at least ten times. V gene TRBV2 combines with J gene TRBJ1-5, with TRBD1 matching 7 bases. This CDR3 is built from 19 residues. V lost 3 bases to trimming and J lost 5 bases; unmatched junction nucleotides: 19. Germline V gene sequence: CDR1 SNHLY, CDR2 FYNNEI. The CDR3: CASSERRQGLIRGHQPQHF. The DNA of the CDR3 is TGTGCCAGCAGTGAGAGGAGACAGGGATTGATTCGGGGCCATCAGCCCCAGCATTTT.

This clonotype was observed many times. The chain joins TRBV28 to TRBJ1-6; 8 bases match TRBD1. The ends lost 5 bases at V and 8 bases at J; junction bases unmatched: 11. The CDR3 runs 16 residues. Germline V gives CDR1 MDHEN, CDR2 SYDVKM. CDR3: CASSPLGQGADSPLHF. CDR3 sequence (DNA): TGTGCCAGCAGTCCCCTGGGTCAGGGGGCCGATTCACCCCTCCACTTT.

CDR3 sequence: CASSPQKTVRDYGYTF. CDR3 coding DNA: TGTGCCAGCTCACCCCAGAAGACAGTTAGGGACTATGGCTACACCTTC. V usage is TRBV18 and J usage is TRBJ1-2; possible D gene TRBD1, 5 bases. The CDR3 has 16 amino acids. The V end was cut by 3 bases, the J end by 3 bases, with 17 bases between. Germline V CDR1 and CDR2: KGHSH, LQKENI. The full variable domain, completed using reference TRBV18 and TRBJ1-2, is NAGVMQNPRHLVRRRGQEARLRCSPMKGHSHVYWYRQLPEEGLKFMVYLQKENIIDESGMPKERFSAEFPKEGPSILRIQQVVRGDSAAYFCASSPQKTVRDYGYTFGSGTRLTVV.

This clonotype was counted ten times or more. V gene TRBV5-1 combines with J gene TRBJ2-7; 7 nucleotides match TRBD2. V gave up 0 bases and J gave up 4 bases; unmatched junction bases: 4. CDR3 length equals 14 residues. Germline lookup yields CDR1 SGHRS and CDR2 YFSETQ. The CDR3 coding sequence is TGCGCCAGCAGCTTGGGGGCTAGCGGTTACGAGCAGTACTTC. Protein product: CASSLGASGYEQYF.

This clonotype was detected many times. The chain couples TRBV6-2 or TRBV6-3 to TRBJ2-7; D could derive from TRBD1 or TRBD2 (5 bases each). This CDR3 contains 13 residues. CDR1 MNHEY and CDR2 SVGEGT come from the germline V gene. V was pared by 11 bases and J by 6 bases, with 20 bases between. CDR3 protein: CADRQTVRGEQYF. The CDR3 nucleotides are TGTGCCGACAGACAAACCGTACGGGGCGAGCAGTACTTC.

There are many counts of this clonotype. The chain recombines TRBV7-9 with TRBJ2-1; TRBD1 aligns across 10 bases. J was trimmed by 7 bases and V by 7 bases; bases with no gene match: 10. The CDR3 is 15 amino acids. The germline CDR1 and CDR2 sequences are SEHNR and FQNEAQ (reference sequence). Here the CDR3 reads CASIDRQGARNEQFF. The CDR3 bases are TGTGCCAGCATCGATAGACAGGGGGCAAGGAATGAGCAGTTCTTC.

This clonotype was observed many times. The chain couples TRBV2 to TRBJ2-2, with 15 positions matching TRBD2. Germline V CDR1 and CDR2: SNHLY, FYNNEI. The CDR3 is made up of 21 amino acids. After removal of 1 base from V and 3 bases from J, the junction contained 12 bases not matched to a gene. CDR3 DNA sequence: TGTGCCAGCAGTGAAGTAACAACCGGGACTAGCGGGAGGTCGGACACCGGGGAGCTGTTTTTT. Protein sequence: CASSEVTTGTSGRSDTGELFF.

J is TRBJ2-1 and V is TRBV4-3; TRBD2 matches 11 bases. V shed 1 base, J shed 7 bases, and the junction held 18 bases outside the gene matches. The CDR3 covers 20 residues. Looked up from germline, CDR1 is LGHNA and CDR2 is YSLEER. CDR3 loop: CASSQAPSRRLAGLRNEQFF. The CDR3 DNA follows: TGCGCCAGCAGCCAAGCCCCTTCGCGGAGACTAGCGGGACTTAGGAATGAGCAGTTCTTC.

This clonotype was picked up many times. This chain connects TRBV10-3 to TRBJ1-2; 7 bases map to TRBD1. There are 13 residues in the CDR3. Unmatched junction bases numbered 4, after V lost 6 bases and J lost 3 bases. Germline V gives CDR1 ENHRY, CDR2 SYGVKD. The CDR3 coding sequence is TGTGCCATCAGGGACAGGAGTGACTATGGCTACACCTTC. Its protein product is CAIRDRSDYGYTF.

This clonotype occurred many times. The V and J genes are TRBV6-2 or TRBV6-3 and TRBJ1-1, with 7 positions matching TRBD1. The trim removed 6 bases at V and 2 bases at J, leaving 12 bases unmatched. This CDR3 region has 16 residues. Per germline, CDR1 MNHEY and CDR2 SVGEGT. The CDR3 DNA reads TGTGCCAGCAGCAGCCCTCTGGGACAGCTTAACACTGAAGCTTTCTTT. Translated, it gives CASSSPLGQLNTEAFF.

This clonotype was observed many times. This chain connects TRBV11-3 to TRBJ2-2; TRBD1 aligns across 8 bases. The V and J ends lost 5 bases and 4 bases, in that order; junction bases with no gene match: 6. The CDR3 sequence is 15 residues long. From germline, CDR1 is SGHNT and CDR2 YENEEA. CDR3: CASSPRGPITGELFF. The CDR3 DNA reads as TGTGCCAGCAGCCCCAGGGGGCCTATCACCGGGGAGCTGTTTTTT.

This clonotype was observed a few times. The genes are TRBV19 and TRBJ2-1; 7 nucleotides line up with TRBD2. Germline V CDR1 and CDR2: LNHDA, SQIVND (reference sequence). The CDR3 totals 15 residues. J lost 8 bases, V lost 0 bases, and 7 bases had no gene match. The CDR3 DNA sequence: TGTGCCAGTAGTATAGAGGGAGGGCCGGAGGATGAGCAGTTCTTC. This codes for CASSIEGGPEDEQFF.

The chain recombines TRBV28 with TRBJ2-6; maybe TRBD2 (6 bases). Per the germline V gene, CDR1 is MDHEN and CDR2 is SYDVKM. Deletions cut 6 bases from V and 0 bases from J, with 12 bases between. This CDR3 is built from 16 residues. The CDR3 spells CASRAGGNSGANVLTF. The CDR3 nucleotides are TGTGCCAGCAGGGCCGGAGGGAACTCTGGGGCCAACGTCCTGACTTTC.

At least ten counts were recorded for this clonotype. The genes are TRBV6-2 or TRBV6-3 and TRBJ2-1; D is unresolved. The CDR3 has 15 amino acids. CDR1 is MNHEY and CDR2 is SVGEGT in the germline V gene. The ends were cut back, 2 bases at V and 0 bases at J, with 8 bases in the middle. CDR3 protein: CASSYDISSYNEQFF. For the CDR3, the DNA is TGTGCCAGCAGTTACGATATAAGCTCCTACAATGAGCAGTTCTTC.

In its sample, this clonotype was seen a few times. The chain carries TRBV9 and TRBJ2-7, with a possible D match to TRBD2 (6 bases). The CDR3 runs 16 residues. The germline gives CDR1 SGDLS, CDR2 YYNGEE. Trimming shortened V by 3 bases and J by 0 bases, and 16 bases separated the two germline ends. DNA for the CDR3: TGTGCCAGCAGCGCCGCCTCGGGACTTAGCTCCTACGAGCAGTACTTC. This gives the protein CASSAASGLSSYEQYF. Full variable domain (remainder filled in from reference TRBV9 and TRBJ2-7): DSGVTQTPKHLITATGQRVTLRCSPRSGDLSVYWYQQSLDQGLQFLIQYYNGEERAKGNILERFSAQQFPDLHSELNLSSLELGDSALYFCASSAASGLSSYEQYFGPGTRLTVT.

This clonotype has a count of ten or more. The CDR3, as DNA: TGTGCCAGCAGCTTCGGAGCAGAGACCCAGTACTTC. Its protein product is CASSFGAETQYF. This chain joins TRBV5-8 and TRBJ2-5; D remains unclear. Trimming took off 2 bases at V and 4 bases at J, with 6 bases between the two ends. The CDR3 contains 12 residues. CDR1 SGHTS and CDR2 YDEGEE come from the germline V gene.

This clonotype was detected only a few times. This chain uses TRBV4-1 with TRBJ1-3; tentatively, D is TRBD1 (5 bases). The length of the CDR3 is 15 residues. Germline-derived CDR1 and CDR2 are MGHRA and YSYEKL. V was shortened by 2 bases and J by 0 bases, with 8 bases between the two germline ends. The CDR3 loop is CASSQSGLSGNTIYF. The CDR3 coding sequence is TGCGCCAGCAGCCAATCGGGGCTCTCTGGAAACACCATATATTTT.

This clonotype was observed once. This sequence may be a read error, since a much larger clone differs from it by one base. The chain employs TRBV7-9 and TRBJ1-4, with TRBD1 as a possible D gene (5 bases). The CDR3 contains 13 residues. Per the germline V gene, CDR1 is SEHNR and CDR2 is FQNEAQ (reference sequence). This CDR3 is CSSRAYLNEKLFF. The CDR3 DNA follows: TGTTCCAGCAGGGCCTACCTCAATGAAAAACTGTTTTTT.

The sample holds a few counts of this clonotype. The chain is built from TRBV19 and TRBJ1-1; D gene ambiguous. V was trimmed by 5 bases and J by 0 bases, leaving 10 bases between them. The CDR3 runs to 14 residues. From germline, CDR1 is LNHDA and CDR2 SQIVND (reference sequence). The CDR3 bases are TGTGCCAGTAGTTATGCAGCCATGAACACTGAAGCTTTCTTT. This encodes CASSYAAMNTEAFF.

This clonotype has more than one count but fewer than ten. This chain connects TRBV5-4 to TRBJ2-5; D is perhaps TRBD2 (6 bases). Germline V lookup: CDR1 SGHNT, CDR2 YYREEE (reference sequence). V lost 2 bases to trimming and J lost 3 bases, with 14 bases between them. CDR3 size: 15 residues. In nucleotides, the CDR3 is TGTGCCAGCAGCTTCGATCCAGGACTAAAAGAGACCCAGTACTTC. It yields the protein CASSFDPGLKETQYF.

The chain couples TRBV25-1 to TRBJ1-3, with 7 bases matching TRBD1. The trim removed 6 bases at V and 1 base at J, leaving 3 bases unmatched. Germline CDR1 MGHDK, CDR2 SYGVNS. The CDR3 is made up of 14 amino acids. CDR3 DNA sequence: TGTGCCAGCAGGGACAGGTTATCTGGAAACACCATATATTTT. This codes for CASRDRLSGNTIYF. The whole variable domain, remainder taken from reference TRBV25-1 and TRBJ1-3, is EADIYQTPRYLVIGTGKKITLECSQTMGHDKMYWYQQDPGMELHLIHYSYGVNSTEKGDLSSESTVSRIRTEHFPLTLESARPSHTSQYLCASRDRLSGNTIYFGEGSWLTVV.

Here the CDR3 DNA reads TGTGCCAGCAGCCCTAATCTCGGCAGGGGCTATGGCTACACCTTC. Protein sequence: CASSPNLGRGYGYTF. This chain uses TRBV5-4 with TRBJ1-2; tentative D call: TRBD1 (6 bases). Per the germline V gene, CDR1 is SGHNT and CDR2 is YYREEE (reference sequence). Trimming shortened V by 4 bases and J by 4 bases, and 17 bases separated the two germline ends. CDR3 size: 15 residues.

The chain uses TRBV7-6 and TRBJ2-3; 12 bases match TRBD2. Trimming cost V 2 bases and J 6 bases; bases outside gene matches: 9. The CDR3 loop spans 17 amino acids. The germline V gene encodes CDR1 SGHVS and CDR2 FNYEAQ. CDR3 in amino acids: CASSLRTSGVLWDTQYF. The CDR3 DNA reads as TGTGCCAGCAGCTTACGGACTAGCGGGGTTCTTTGGGATACGCAGTATTTT. The full variable domain, completed using reference TRBV7-6 and TRBJ2-3, is GAGVSQSPRYKVTKRGQDVALRCDPISGHVSLYWYRQALGQGPEFLTYFNYEAQQDKSGLPNDRFSAERPEGSISTLTIQRTEQRDSAMYRCASSLRTSGVLWDTQYFGPGTRLTVL.